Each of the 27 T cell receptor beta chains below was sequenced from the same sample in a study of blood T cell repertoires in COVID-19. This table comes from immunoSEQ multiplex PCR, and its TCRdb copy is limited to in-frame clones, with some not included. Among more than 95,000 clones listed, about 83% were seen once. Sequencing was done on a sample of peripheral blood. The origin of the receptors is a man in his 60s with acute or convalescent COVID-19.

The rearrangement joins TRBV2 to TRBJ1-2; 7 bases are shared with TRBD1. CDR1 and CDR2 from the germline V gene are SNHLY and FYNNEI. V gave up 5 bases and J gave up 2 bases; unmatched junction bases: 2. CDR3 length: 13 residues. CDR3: CASSPGQNYGYTF. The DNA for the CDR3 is TGTGCCAGCAGTCCGGGACAGAACTATGGCTACACCTTC.

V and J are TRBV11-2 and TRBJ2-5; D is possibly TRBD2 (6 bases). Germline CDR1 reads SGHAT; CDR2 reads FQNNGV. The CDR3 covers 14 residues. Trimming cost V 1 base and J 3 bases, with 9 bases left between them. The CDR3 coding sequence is TGTGCCAGCAGCTTAGTGACTAGGGAAGAGACCCAGTACTTC. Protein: CASSLVTREETQYF.

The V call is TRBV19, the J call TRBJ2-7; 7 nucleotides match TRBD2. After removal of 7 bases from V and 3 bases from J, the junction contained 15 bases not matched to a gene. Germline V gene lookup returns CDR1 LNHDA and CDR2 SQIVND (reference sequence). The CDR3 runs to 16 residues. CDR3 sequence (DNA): TGTGCCAGTACCAGATACGGGGCTAGCGGTATCTACGAGCAGTACTTC. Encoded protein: CASTRYGASGIYEQYF.

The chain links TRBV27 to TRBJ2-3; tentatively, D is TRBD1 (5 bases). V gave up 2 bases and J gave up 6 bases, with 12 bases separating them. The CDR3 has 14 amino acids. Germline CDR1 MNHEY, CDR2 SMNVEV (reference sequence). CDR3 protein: CASSLGAGWDTQYF. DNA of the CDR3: TGTGCCAGCAGTTTAGGCGCAGGGTGGGATACGCAGTATTTT.

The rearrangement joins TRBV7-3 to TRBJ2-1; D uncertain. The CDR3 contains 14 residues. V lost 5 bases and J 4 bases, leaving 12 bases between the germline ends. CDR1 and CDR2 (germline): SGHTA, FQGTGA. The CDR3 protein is CASSTSTGYNEQFF. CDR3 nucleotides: TGTGCCAGCAGCACCTCGACTGGATACAATGAGCAGTTCTTC.

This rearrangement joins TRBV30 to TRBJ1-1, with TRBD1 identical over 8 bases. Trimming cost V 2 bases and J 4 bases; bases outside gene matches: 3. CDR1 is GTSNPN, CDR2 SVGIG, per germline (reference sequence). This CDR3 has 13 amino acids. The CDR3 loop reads CAWSLGQGTEAFF. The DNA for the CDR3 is TGTGCCTGGAGTCTCGGACAGGGCACTGAAGCTTTCTTT.

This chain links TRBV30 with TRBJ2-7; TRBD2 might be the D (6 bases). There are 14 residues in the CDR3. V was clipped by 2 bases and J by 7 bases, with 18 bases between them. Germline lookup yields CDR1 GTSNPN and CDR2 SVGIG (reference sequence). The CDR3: CAWSSGTLLREQYF. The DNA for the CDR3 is TGTGCCTGGAGTTCCGGGACTCTCCTACGGGAGCAGTACTTC. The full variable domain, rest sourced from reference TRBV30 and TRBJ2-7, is SQTIHQWPATLVQPVGSPLSLECTVEGTSNPNLYWYRQAAGRGLQLLFYSVGIGQISSEVPQNLSASRPQDRQFILSSKKLLLSDSGFYLCAWSSGTLLREQYFGPGTRLTVT.

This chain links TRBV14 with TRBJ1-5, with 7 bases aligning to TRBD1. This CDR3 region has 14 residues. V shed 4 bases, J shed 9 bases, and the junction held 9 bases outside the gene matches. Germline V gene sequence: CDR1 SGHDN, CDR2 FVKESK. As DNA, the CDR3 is TGTGCCAGCAGCCCCCAGCAGGGGGGTCCGCCCCAGCATTTT. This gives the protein CASSPQQGGPPQHF.

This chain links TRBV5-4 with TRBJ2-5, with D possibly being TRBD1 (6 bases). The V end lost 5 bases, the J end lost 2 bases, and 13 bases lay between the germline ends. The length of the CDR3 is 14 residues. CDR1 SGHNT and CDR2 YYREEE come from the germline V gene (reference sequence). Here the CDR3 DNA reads TGTGCCAGCAGAAGGACAGTTACGCAAGAGACCCAGTACTTC. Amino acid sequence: CASRRTVTQETQYF.

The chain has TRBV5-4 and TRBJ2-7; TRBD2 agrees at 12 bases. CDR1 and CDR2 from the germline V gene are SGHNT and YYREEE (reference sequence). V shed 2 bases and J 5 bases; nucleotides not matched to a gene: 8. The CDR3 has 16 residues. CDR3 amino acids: CASSFFLAGGLDEQYF. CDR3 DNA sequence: TGTGCCAGCAGCTTTTTCCTAGCGGGAGGGCTCGACGAGCAGTACTTC.

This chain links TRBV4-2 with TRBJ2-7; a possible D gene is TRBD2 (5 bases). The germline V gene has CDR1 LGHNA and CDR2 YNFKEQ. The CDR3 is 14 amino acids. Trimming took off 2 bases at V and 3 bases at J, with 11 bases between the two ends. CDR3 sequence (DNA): TGTGCCAGCAGCCAACTTGGACTCCGCTACGAGCAGTACTTC. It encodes CASSQLGLRYEQYF.

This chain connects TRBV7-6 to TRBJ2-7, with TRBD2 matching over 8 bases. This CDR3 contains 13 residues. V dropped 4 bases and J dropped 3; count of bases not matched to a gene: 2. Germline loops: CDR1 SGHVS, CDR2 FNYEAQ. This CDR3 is CASSSTSGYEQYF. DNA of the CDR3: TGTGCCAGCAGCTCCACTAGCGGCTACGAGCAGTACTTC.

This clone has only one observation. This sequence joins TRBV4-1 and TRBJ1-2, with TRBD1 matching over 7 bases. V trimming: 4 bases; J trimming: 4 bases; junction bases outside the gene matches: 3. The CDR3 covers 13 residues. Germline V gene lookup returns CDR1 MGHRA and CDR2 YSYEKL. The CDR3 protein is CASSRGQTYGYTF. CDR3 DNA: TGCGCCAGCAGCCGGGGACAGACCTATGGCTACACCTTC.

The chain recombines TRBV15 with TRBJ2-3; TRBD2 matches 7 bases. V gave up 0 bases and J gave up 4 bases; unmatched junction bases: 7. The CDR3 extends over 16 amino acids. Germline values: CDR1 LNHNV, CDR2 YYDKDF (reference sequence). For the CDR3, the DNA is TGTGCCACCAGCAGAGAGTACGCGGGAGCGGCAGATACGCAGTATTTT. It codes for CATSREYAGAADTQYF.

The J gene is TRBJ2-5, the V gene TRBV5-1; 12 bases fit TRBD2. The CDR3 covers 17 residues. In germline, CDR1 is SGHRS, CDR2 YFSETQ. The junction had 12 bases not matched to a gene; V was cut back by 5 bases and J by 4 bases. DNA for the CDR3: TGCGCCAGCAGGGCGACTAGCGGGAGTGTGGTGGGAGAGACCCAGTACTTC. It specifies CASRATSGSVVGETQYF.

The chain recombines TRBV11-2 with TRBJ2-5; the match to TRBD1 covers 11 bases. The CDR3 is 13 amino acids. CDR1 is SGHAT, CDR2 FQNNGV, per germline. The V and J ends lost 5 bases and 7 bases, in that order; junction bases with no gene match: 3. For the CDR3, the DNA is TGTGCCAGCAGCGACGGGACAGGGGGGACCCAGTACTTC. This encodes CASSDGTGGTQYF. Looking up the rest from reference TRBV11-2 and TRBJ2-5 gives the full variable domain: EAGVAQSPRYKIIEKRQSVAFWCNPISGHATLYWYQQILGQGPKLLIQFQNNGVVDDSQLPKDRFSAERLKGVDSTLKIQPAKLEDSAVYLCASSDGTGGTQYFGPGTRLLVL.

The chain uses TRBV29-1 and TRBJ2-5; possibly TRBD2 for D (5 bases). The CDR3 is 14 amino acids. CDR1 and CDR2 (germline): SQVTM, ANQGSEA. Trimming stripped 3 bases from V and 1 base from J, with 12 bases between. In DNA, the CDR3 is TGCAGCGTTGATCTGGGAGCAGCCCAAGAGACCCAGTACTTC. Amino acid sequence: CSVDLGAAQETQYF.

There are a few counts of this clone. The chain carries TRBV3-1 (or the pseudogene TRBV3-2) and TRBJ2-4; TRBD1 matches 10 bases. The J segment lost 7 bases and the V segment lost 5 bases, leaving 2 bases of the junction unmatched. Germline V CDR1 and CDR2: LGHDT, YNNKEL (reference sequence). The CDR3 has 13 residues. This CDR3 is CASSWTGGNIQYF. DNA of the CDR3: TGTGCCAGCAGCTGGACAGGGGGTAACATTCAGTACTTC.

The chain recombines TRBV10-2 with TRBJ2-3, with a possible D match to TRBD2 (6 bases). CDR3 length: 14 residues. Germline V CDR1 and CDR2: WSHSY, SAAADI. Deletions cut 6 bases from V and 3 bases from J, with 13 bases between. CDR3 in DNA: TGCGCCAGCAGGAGGGGAGGAGGGACAGATACGCAGTATTTT. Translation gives CASRRGGGTDTQYF.

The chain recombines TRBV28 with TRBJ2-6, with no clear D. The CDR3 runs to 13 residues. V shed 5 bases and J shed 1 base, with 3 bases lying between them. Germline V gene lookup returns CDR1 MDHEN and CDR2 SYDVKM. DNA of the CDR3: TGTGCCAGCAGTCAATCTGGGGCCAACGTCCTGACTTTC. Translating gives CASSQSGANVLTF.

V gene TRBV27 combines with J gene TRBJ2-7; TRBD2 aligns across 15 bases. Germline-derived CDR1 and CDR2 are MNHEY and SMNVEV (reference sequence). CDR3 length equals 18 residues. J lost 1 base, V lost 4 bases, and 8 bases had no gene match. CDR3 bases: TGTGCCAGCAGTTCTCGGACTAGCGGGAGGGGGGGTTCCTACGAGCAGTACTTC. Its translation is CASSSRTSGRGGSYEQYF.

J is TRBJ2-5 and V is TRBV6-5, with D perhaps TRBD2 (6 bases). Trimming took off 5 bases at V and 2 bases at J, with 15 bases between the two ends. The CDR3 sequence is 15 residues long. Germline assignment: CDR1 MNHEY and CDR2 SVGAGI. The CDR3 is CASSRNYGTQETQYF. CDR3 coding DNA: TGTGCCAGCAGTCGAAACTACGGGACTCAAGAGACCCAGTACTTC.

The CDR3 region is CASSRSGRGTEQFF. CDR3 DNA sequence: TGTGCCAGCAGTAGAAGCGGGCGGGGGACTGAGCAGTTCTTC. The V and J genes are TRBV2 and TRBJ2-1; 7 bases fit TRBD2. V shed 5 bases, J shed 9 bases, and the junction held 10 bases outside the gene matches. Germline V gene data show CDR1 as SNHLY and CDR2 as FYNNEI. This CDR3 is built from 14 residues. Supplemented by reference TRBV2 and TRBJ2-1, the full variable domain reads EPEVTQTPSHQVTQMGQEVILRCVPISNHLYFYWYRQILGQKVEFLVSFYNNEISEKSEIFDDQFSVERPDGSNFTLKIRSTKLEDSAMYFCASSRSGRGTEQFFGPGTRLTVL.

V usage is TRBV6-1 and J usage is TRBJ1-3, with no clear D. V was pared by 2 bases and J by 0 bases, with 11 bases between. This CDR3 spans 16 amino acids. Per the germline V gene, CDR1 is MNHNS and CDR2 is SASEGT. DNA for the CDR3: TGTGCCAGCAGTGAATTTGCTCTAAGCTCTGGAAACACCATATATTTT. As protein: CASSEFALSSGNTIYF.

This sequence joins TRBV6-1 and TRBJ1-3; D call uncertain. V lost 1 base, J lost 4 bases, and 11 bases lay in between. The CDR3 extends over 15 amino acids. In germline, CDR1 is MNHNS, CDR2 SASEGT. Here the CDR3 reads CASSEGPAGGNTIYF. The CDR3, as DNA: TGTGCCAGCAGTGAAGGCCCCGCGGGCGGAAACACCATATATTTT.

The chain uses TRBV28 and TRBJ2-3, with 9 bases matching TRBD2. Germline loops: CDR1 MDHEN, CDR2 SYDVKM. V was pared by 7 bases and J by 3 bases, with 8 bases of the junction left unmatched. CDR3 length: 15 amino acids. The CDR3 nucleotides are TGTGCCAGCAAGACTAGCGGCTTCGATACAGATACGCAGTATTTT. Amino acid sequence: CASKTSGFDTDTQYF.

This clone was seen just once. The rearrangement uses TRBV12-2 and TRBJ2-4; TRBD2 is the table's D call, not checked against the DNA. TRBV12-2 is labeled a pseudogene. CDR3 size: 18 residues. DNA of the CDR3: TGTGCAAGTCGCTTGACTAGGGGAGGGCTTAAAGCCAAAAACATTCAGTACTTC. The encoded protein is CASRLTRGGLKAKNIQYF.